These T cell receptor beta chains were read from a single sample in a study of blood T cell repertoires in COVID-19. The assay was immunoSEQ multiplex PCR, and TCRdb's table has in-frame clones only and misses some. The data contain about 400,000 clones, approximately 86% of them singletons. The source material was PBMCs or T cells enriched from blood (not recorded which). These receptors all stem from a woman aged 35 to 49 with acute COVID-19. Both conserved end residues are part of each CDR3. The D gene is left open where the match is weak. Rows may omit the clone size; those that give it use once, few, many or a size class.

v_call,cdr3_length,j_call,d_call,clone_size,cdr3_nt,cdr3_aa
TRBV6-5,12,TRBJ2-7,-,many,TGTGCCAGCAGACTACTCCCCTACGAGCAGTACTTC,CASRLLPYEQYF
TRBV30,13,TRBJ1-3,-,-,TGTGCCTGGAGGGGGGGCTCTGGAAACACCATATATTTT,CAWRGGSGNTIYF
TRBV7-7,15,TRBJ2-5,TRBD2,few,TGTGCCAGCAGCCGAGCGGGGGGGATCCAAGAGACCCAGTACTTC,CASSRAGGIQETQYF
TRBV7-9,12,TRBJ2-7,TRBD1,-,TGTGCCAGCAGCCAGGACAGGGGCGAGCAGTACTTC,CASSQDRGEQYF
TRBV2,15,TRBJ2-4,-,once,TGTGCCAGCAGCGCGGGACAGCTCGAAAAAGACATTCAGTACTTC,CASSAGQLEKDIQYF
TRBV11-2,16,TRBJ2-3,TRBD2,-,TGTGCCAGCAGCTTGGTCGGGACTAAAGGAACAGATACGCAGTATTTT,CASSLVGTKGTDTQYF
TRBV5-1,14,TRBJ1-2,TRBD1,-,TGCGCCAGCACGGAACAGGGGATCAACTATGGCTACACCTTC,CASTEQGINYGYTF
TRBV19,14,TRBJ1-6,-,-,TGTGCCAGTAGTGTAGGGCAGAATAATTCACCCCTCCACTTT,CASSVGQNNSPLHF
TRBV30,12,TRBJ1-5,-,few,TGTGCCTGGAGCGCGGGGGGGGAGATACAGCATTTT,CAWSAGGEIQHF
TRBV20-1,11,TRBJ1-5,TRBD1,-,TGCAGTGCTAGAGTCCCCGGGACAGATCATTTT,CSARVPGTDHF
TRBV28,15,TRBJ1-1,TRBD1,once,TGTGCCAGCAGTTCCTCAGGGGGCTTGGGCACTGAAGCTTTCTTT,CASSSSGGLGTEAFF
TRBV5-1,15,TRBJ2-3,TRBD2,-,TGCGCCAGCGGGAACAGCGGGGGGGCTACAGATACGCAGTATTTT,CASGNSGGATDTQYF
TRBV20-1,13,TRBJ1-3,-,-,TGCAGTGCTAGTTGGGGGGGTGGAAACACCATATATTTT,CSASWGGGNTIYF
TRBV5-1,14,TRBJ1-4,TRBD1,-,TGCGCCAGCAGCTTGGAAGGGGGCGGTGAAAAACTGTTTTTT,CASSLEGGGEKLFF
TRBV2,16,TRBJ2-3,TRBD1,-,TGTGCCAGCAGTGAAGTCAGGGGGAAAGGCACAGATACGCAGTATTTT,CASSEVRGKGTDTQYF
TRBV30,13,TRBJ2-3,-,-,TGTGCCTGGAGTGGGGGGGTTGGTCATACGCAGTATTTT,CAWSGGVGHTQYF
TRBV13,13,TRBJ2-1,-,-,TGTGCCAGCAGCTTAGGAGGGGGAAATGAGCAGTTCTTC,CASSLGGGNEQFF
TRBV11-2,16,TRBJ1-4,TRBD1,-,TGTGCCAGCAGCTTATTATTGAGGACAGGGACTGAAAAACTGTTTTTT,CASSLLLRTGTEKLFF
TRBV19,16,TRBJ2-1,TRBD1,-,TGTGCCAGTAGTACCGGGACAGTGATCTCCTACAATGAGCAGTTCTTC,CASSTGTVISYNEQFF
TRBV6-5,13,TRBJ2-5,TRBD1,-,TGTGCCACTAGCTGGACAGGGGAAGAGACCCAGTACTTC,CATSWTGEETQYF
TRBV7-9,13,TRBJ2-7,-,-,TGTGCCAGCAGCCTCGGGTCTAACTACGAGCAGTACTTC,CASSLGSNYEQYF
TRBV4-1,13,TRBJ1-1,-,few,TGCGCCAGCAGCCCGGGGTTGGACACTGAAGCTTTCTTT,CASSPGLDTEAFF
TRBV10-3,18,TRBJ2-3,TRBD1,-,TGTGCCATCAGTGGCAGGACAGGAACAGGGCAGGGCACAGATACGCAGTATTTT,CAISGRTGTGQGTDTQYF
TRBV6-2/TRBV6-3,14,TRBJ1-2,TRBD1,few,TGTGCCAGCAGCCCTCCCGTGCGACAGGGCGGCTACACCTTC,CASSPPVRQGGYTF
TRBV7-6,17,TRBJ2-1,TRBD1,-,TGTGCCAGCAGCCTCAGGGGCGCAGGGGGCTCCTACAATGAGCAGTTCTTC,CASSLRGAGGSYNEQFF
TRBV12-5,15,TRBJ2-2,TRBD1,-,TGTGCTAGTGGTTTGGCAACAGGGGGCCCCGGGGAGCTGTTTTTT,CASGLATGGPGELFF
TRBV25-1,15,TRBJ1-4,TRBD1,-,TGTGCCAGCAGAGGACAGGGGGCAAAAGGTGAAAAACTGTTTTTT,CASRGQGAKGEKLFF
TRBV5-1,14,TRBJ1-1,TRBD1,-,TGCGCCAGCAGCTCAGGGACAGCGAACACTGAAGCTTTCTTT,CASSSGTANTEAFF
TRBV9,16,TRBJ1-3,-,-,TGTGCCAGCAGCGTTTTGTGGGGAGGGACTGGAAACACCATATATTTT,CASSVLWGGTGNTIYF
TRBV24-1,16,TRBJ2-3,TRBD2,-,TGTGCCACCAGTGATCTAGCGGGGGGGCGGGCAGATACGCAGTATTTT,CATSDLAGGRADTQYF
TRBV7-2,16,TRBJ2-3,TRBD2,few,TGTGCCAGCAGCTTAGATAGCGGGGGTCTTGCAGATACGCAGTATTTT,CASSLDSGGLADTQYF
TRBV5-4,17,TRBJ1-6,-,-,TGTGCCAGCAGCTGGACGGGGGGGGCAGGGGCTCGTTCACCCCTCCACTTT,CASSWTGGAGARSPLHF
TRBV27,15,TRBJ2-3,TRBD2,once,TGTGCCAGCAGTTCCCTAGCGGGGGCCACAGATACGCAGTATTTT,CASSSLAGATDTQYF
TRBV5-6,15,TRBJ1-1,TRBD1,once,TGTGCCAGCAGCTTGCCCGGGACAGCGGCAAACGGAGCTTTCTTT,CASSLPGTAANGAFF
TRBV18,15,TRBJ2-1,TRBD1,-,TGTGCCAGCTCACCAACGGGACAGGGTGACAATGAGCAGTTCTTC,CASSPTGQGDNEQFF
TRBV5-4,15,TRBJ2-7,TRBD2,few,TGTGCCAGCAGCTTGAGCCCGACTAGCGGCCGCGAGCAGTACTTC,CASSLSPTSGREQYF
TRBV21-1,16,TRBJ1-5,-,-,TGTGCCAGCAGCAAAGAGACAGCTTATAGCAATCAGCCCCAGCATTTT,CASSKETAYSNQPQHF
TRBV6-5,13,TRBJ2-5,-,-,TGTGCCAGCAGTTACCAAAACAGGGGGGGCCAGTACTTC,CASSYQNRGGQYF
TRBV19,16,TRBJ2-5,TRBD2,once,TGTGCCAGTAGTAGCGGGGGGCCAGAGGTAGGAGAGACCCAGTACTTC,CASSSGGPEVGETQYF
TRBV19,12,TRBJ1-6,-,-,TGTGCCAGTAGTATAGATCTTTCACCCCTCCACTTT,CASSIDLSPLHF
TRBV5-6,15,TRBJ2-5,-,-,TGTGCCAGCAGCTGGGACTCCCAAAATAGCGAGACCCAGTACTTC,CASSWDSQNSETQYF
TRBV5-1,17,TRBJ2-1,TRBD1,-,TGCGCCAGCAGCTTGTACGAGGGGGCAAGGTCTCTCAATGAGCAGTTCTTC,CASSLYEGARSLNEQFF
TRBV4-1,15,TRBJ1-1,-,-,TGCGCCAGCAGCCCCCCGGGAGGGGGGGGGACTGAAGCTTTCTTT,CASSPPGGGGTEAFF
TRBV19,12,TRBJ1-2,-,many,TGTGCCAGTAGTATAGACAGGGATGGCTACACCTTC,CASSIDRDGYTF
TRBV3-1/TRBV3-2,17,TRBJ2-5,TRBD2,-,TGTGCCAGCAGCCCGCCGACTAGCGGGGGATTGGGAGAGACCCAGTACTTC,CASSPPTSGGLGETQYF
TRBV5-1,15,TRBJ2-1,-,-,TGCGCCAGCAGCTTGACAGTCCCCCCAGGGAATGAGCAGTTCTTC,CASSLTVPPGNEQFF
TRBV28,16,TRBJ2-2,-,-,TGTGCCAGCAGTTTATCGTGGGACACGATCACCGGGGAGCTGTTTTTT,CASSLSWDTITGELFF
TRBV12-3/TRBV12-4,13,TRBJ1-2,TRBD1,-,TGTGCCAGCAGTTTCCGGGACAGATATGGCTACACCTTC,CASSFRDRYGYTF
TRBV7-2,15,TRBJ1-2,-,-,TGTGCCAGCAGCCAGAAAAACTCACCCGGGAAAGGCTACACCTTC,CASSQKNSPGKGYTF
TRBV2,15,TRBJ2-2,TRBD2,-,TGTGCCACCAGACTAGCGGGGGAGAACACCGGGGAGCTGTTTTTT,CATRLAGENTGELFF
TRBV19,13,TRBJ2-6,-,once,TGTGCCAGTACACTCTCTGGGGCCAACGTCCTGACTTTC,CASTLSGANVLTF
TRBV4-1,17,TRBJ1-2,TRBD1,-,TGCGCCAGCAGCCAAGAGGTATGGACAGGGGCGATCTATGGCTACACCTTC,CASSQEVWTGAIYGYTF
TRBV18,14,TRBJ1-5,-,-,TGTGCCAGCTCACCGTCGAGCTCGAATCAGCCCCAGCATTTT,CASSPSSSNQPQHF
TRBV13,15,TRBJ1-1,-,-,TGTGTCAGCAGCTTAGTTAGGCAGGGGAACACTGAAGCTTTCTTT,CVSSLVRQGNTEAFF